The source of this T cell receptor beta chain is a study of blood T cells in healthy people across ages. Study-level information: Per two T cells, template switching captured roughly one barcoded beta molecule. Study-wide points: Naive and antigen-experienced cells could not be conclusively compared, given unsorted PBMCs. As age increased, TCR beta diversity per million T cells fell in a roughly linear fashion.

Individuals who donated were healthy Caucasians from Russia aged about 6 to 90. This clonotype was seen ten or more times. Its specificity is not known. The use of a sample-barcoded 5' primer and a J-beta primer mix characterized a second PCR of about 6 to 12 cycles. TCRdb ran MiXCR on the 5' RACE reads and lists one entry per CDR3 protein. The data show 1.5 million to 2 million distinct CDR3 sequences, approximately 30% seen once. Germline V gene sequence: CDR1 WNHNN, CDR2 SYGVQD (reference sequence). This CDR3 region has 15 residues. J was trimmed by 0 bases and V by 3 bases; bases with no gene match: 5.

This sequence joins TRBV10-1 and TRBJ2-7, with 7 bases identical to TRBD1. This clonotype was obtained from a woman in her 30s in good health. Input material: blood. In DNA, the CDR3 is TGCGCCAGCAGTGAACCGAGGACAGGCTCCTACGAGCAGTACTTC. It yields the protein CASSEPRTGSYEQYF.